A selection of T cell receptor beta chains follows, all from one sample in a study of T cells in Graves' hyperthyroidism and ophthalmopathy. MiXCR was run by TCRdb on the multiplex PCR reads, yielding one entry per CDR3 protein. The data show approximately 610,000 distinct CDR3 sequences, with 15% to 20% seen just once and approximately 20% held by the top ten. The source material was blood. These receptors were collected from a woman under 30 with Graves' hyperthyroidism. Both conserved end residues are part of each CDR3. Each record gives: clone size, J gene, V gene, D gene, CDR3 DNA, CDR3 protein. A D gene is named only where the DNA matches it firmly. Rows give clone size only sometimes, using once, few, many, or a class for an expanded clone.

clone size: many
J gene: TRBJ1-1
V gene: TRBV6-1
D gene: .
CDR3 DNA: TGTGCCAGCAGTGAAGGGGGGAATTGGGGGCGGAACACTGAAGCTTTCTTT
CDR3 protein: CASSEGGNWGRNTEAFF

clone size: few
J gene: TRBJ1-5
V gene: TRBV6-5
D gene: .
CDR3 DNA: TGTGCCAGCAGTTACACCTTCTCCCCTAGCAATCAGCCCCAGCATTTT
CDR3 protein: CASSYTFSPSNQPQHF

clone size: few
J gene: TRBJ2-6
V gene: TRBV20-1
D gene: TRBD1
CDR3 DNA: TGCAGTGCTAGGGGGGGGGGACAGGGATTTGGGGCCAACGTCCTGACTTTC
CDR3 protein: CSARGGGQGFGANVLTF

clone size: many
J gene: TRBJ2-5
V gene: TRBV20-1
D gene: TRBD2
CDR3 DNA: TGCAGTGCTAGAGGACTAGCGGGAGTGGTCGGGACCCAGTACTTC
CDR3 protein: CSARGLAGVVGTQYF

clone size: few
J gene: TRBJ1-6
V gene: TRBV2
D gene: .
CDR3 DNA: TGTGCCAGCAGTGGGCAGAATTCACCCCTCCACTTT
CDR3 protein: CASSGQNSPLHF

clone size: many
J gene: TRBJ1-1
V gene: TRBV5-1
D gene: .
CDR3 DNA: TGCGCCAGCAGCTCCTACGACTCCATTAGGTGGGCTTTCTTT
CDR3 protein: CASSSYDSIRWAFF

clone size: .
J gene: TRBJ2-7
V gene: TRBV12-3/TRBV12-4
D gene: TRBD2
CDR3 DNA: TGTGCCAGCAGTATAGCGGGAGGCCCTTCCCACGAGCAGTACTTC
CDR3 protein: CASSIAGGPSHEQYF

clone size: .
J gene: TRBJ2-1
V gene: TRBV6-4
D gene: .
CDR3 DNA: TGTGCCAGCAGTGAATCGCGGGGTGACTACAATGAGCAGTTCTTC
CDR3 protein: CASSESRGDYNEQFF

clone size: many
J gene: TRBJ1-1
V gene: TRBV2
D gene: .
CDR3 DNA: TGTGCCAGCGTAGGGGGGAGGACTGAAGCTTTCTTT
CDR3 protein: CASVGGRTEAFF

clone size: many
J gene: TRBJ2-7
V gene: TRBV6-5
D gene: .
CDR3 DNA: TGTGCCAGCAGTTACTCCAACAGGGTGAACTACGAGCAGTACTTC
CDR3 protein: CASSYSNRVNYEQYF

clone size: many
J gene: TRBJ2-7
V gene: TRBV11-2
D gene: TRBD1
CDR3 DNA: TGTGCCAGCAGAGGGACAGTAGGAGAGCAGTACTTC
CDR3 protein: CASRGTVGEQYF

clone size: many
J gene: TRBJ2-7
V gene: TRBV6-1
D gene: TRBD1
CDR3 DNA: TGTGCCAGCAGTGAAAGGACAGGGCCGACCTACGAGCAGTACTTC
CDR3 protein: CASSERTGPTYEQYF

clone size: many
J gene: TRBJ1-1
V gene: TRBV20-1
D gene: TRBD1
CDR3 DNA: TGCAGTGCTAGAGATCCCGCACAGGGGATGATGAACACTGAAGCTTTCTTT
CDR3 protein: CSARDPAQGMMNTEAFF

clone size: many
J gene: TRBJ2-7
V gene: TRBV18
D gene: .
CDR3 DNA: TGTGCCAGCTCAGCCGGGACCCAGGGGAGTGAGCAGTACTTC
CDR3 protein: CASSAGTQGSEQYF

clone size: many
J gene: TRBJ1-1
V gene: TRBV2
D gene: .
CDR3 DNA: TGTGCCAGCAGTCCAACAGGAGACACTGAAGCTTTCTTT
CDR3 protein: CASSPTGDTEAFF

clone size: .
J gene: TRBJ2-1
V gene: TRBV20-1
D gene: .
CDR3 DNA: TGCAGCGGACTTTCGGGGAGCTCCTACAATGAGCAGTTCTTC
CDR3 protein: CSGLSGSSYNEQFF

clone size: few
J gene: TRBJ1-2
V gene: TRBV15
D gene: .
CDR3 DNA: TGTGCCGCATCAAACTATGGCTACACCTTC
CDR3 protein: CAASNYGYTF

clone size: .
J gene: TRBJ2-3
V gene: TRBV6-1
D gene: .
CDR3 DNA: TGTGCCAGCAGTCCACCAGCTACAGATACGCAGTATTTT
CDR3 protein: CASSPPATDTQYF

clone size: many
J gene: TRBJ2-5
V gene: TRBV12-3/TRBV12-4
D gene: .
CDR3 DNA: TGTGCCAGCAGCCTCGGGGGAAGGGGAGAGACCCAGTACTTC
CDR3 protein: CASSLGGRGETQYF

clone size: few
J gene: TRBJ2-2
V gene: TRBV27
D gene: TRBD2
CDR3 DNA: TGTGCCAGCAGTTCTTGGGGAGGGGTTGACACCGGGGAGCTGTTTTTT
CDR3 protein: CASSSWGGVDTGELFF

clone size: .
J gene: TRBJ1-5
V gene: TRBV19
D gene: TRBD1
CDR3 DNA: TGTGCCAGTAGTATTCCCGACAGGGGGCTAATAGGCCAGCCCCAGCATTTT
CDR3 protein: CASSIPDRGLIGQPQHF

clone size: few
J gene: TRBJ2-5
V gene: TRBV27
D gene: TRBD1
CDR3 DNA: TGTGCCAGCAGCTACGGGACAGGGGTAGAGACCCAGTACTTC
CDR3 protein: CASSYGTGVETQYF

clone size: many
J gene: TRBJ2-1
V gene: TRBV2
D gene: .
CDR3 DNA: TGTGCCAGCAGTGTCGGGCTGCTTGAGCAGTTCTTC
CDR3 protein: CASSVGLLEQFF

clone size: .
J gene: TRBJ2-3
V gene: TRBV14
D gene: TRBD2
CDR3 DNA: TGTGCCAGCAGCCAAGAGACGGCGGCTAGCGGGTGGTTGACAGATACGCAGTATTTT
CDR3 protein: CASSQETAASGWLTDTQYF

clone size: many
J gene: TRBJ2-7
V gene: TRBV20-1
D gene: .
CDR3 DNA: TGCAGTGCTCCCCTGGCTAGGGGAGGAACTATGTCCTACGAGCAGTACTTC
CDR3 protein: CSAPLARGGTMSYEQYF

clone size: many
J gene: TRBJ1-1
V gene: TRBV28
D gene: .
CDR3 DNA: TGTGCCAGCAGTAAGACAGCATCCTGGGAGGCTTTCTTT
CDR3 protein: CASSKTASWEAFF

clone size: few
J gene: TRBJ1-3
V gene: TRBV7-9
D gene: .
CDR3 DNA: TGTGCCAGCAGCTTAAAGGGAAGCCCTGGAAACACCATATATTTT
CDR3 protein: CASSLKGSPGNTIYF

clone size: few
J gene: TRBJ2-1
V gene: TRBV12-3/TRBV12-4
D gene: .
CDR3 DNA: TGTGCCAGCAGTTTTGGCTTGGGGCAGTTCGGCGATGAGCAGTTCTTC
CDR3 protein: CASSFGLGQFGDEQFF

clone size: many
J gene: TRBJ1-5
V gene: TRBV5-1
D gene: .
CDR3 DNA: TGCGCCAGCAGCTTGGCTCCGGGGGCGAGTCAGCCCCAGCATTTT
CDR3 protein: CASSLAPGASQPQHF

clone size: .
J gene: TRBJ2-7
V gene: TRBV5-1
D gene: TRBD2
CDR3 DNA: TGCGCCAGCAGCTTTTCACCGGGACTAGCGGGAGCCTACGAGCAGTACTTC
CDR3 protein: CASSFSPGLAGAYEQYF

clone size: many
J gene: TRBJ2-1
V gene: TRBV6-9
D gene: TRBD2
CDR3 DNA: TGTGCCAGCAATTCTATCGGGACTAGCGGGAGAAATGAGCAGTTCTTC
CDR3 protein: CASNSIGTSGRNEQFF

clone size: few
J gene: TRBJ2-1
V gene: TRBV20-1
D gene: TRBD2
CDR3 DNA: TGCAGTGCTAGAGACCCCCACTCTAGCGGCTCCTACAATGAGCAGTTCTTC
CDR3 protein: CSARDPHSSGSYNEQFF

clone size: many
J gene: TRBJ2-3
V gene: TRBV28
D gene: .
CDR3 DNA: TGTGCCAGCAGCCCCGGCTGGGCGGCCGATACGCAGTATTTT
CDR3 protein: CASSPGWAADTQYF

clone size: .
J gene: TRBJ1-1
V gene: TRBV25-1
D gene: .
CDR3 DNA: TGTGCCAGCAGTAACAGGGTTCCCACTGAAGCTTTCTTT
CDR3 protein: CASSNRVPTEAFF